Listed below are T cell receptor beta chains from one sample, sequenced in a study of CD8 T cells in Susac syndrome. TCRdb re-analysed the immunoSEQ multiplex PCR reads in MiXCR, keeping a single row per CDR3 protein. The sample has roughly 200,000 distinct CDR3 sequences, roughly 94% seen once; the top ten hold 0.1%. The sample comprised CD4+ T cells from PBMCs. These receptors all stem from a human donor in good health. Both conserved end residues are part of each CDR3. The order of the fields is clone size, J gene, CDR3 length, D gene, V gene, CDR3 protein, CDR3 DNA. D genes are given only for firm matches. Part of the rows lack a size; the others show once, few, many or a class for expanded clones.

clone size: -; J gene: TRBJ2-7; CDR3 length: 14; D gene: -; V gene: TRBV20-1; CDR3 protein: CSARLPDSSYEQYF; CDR3 DNA: TGCAGTGCTAGACTGCCGGACAGCTCCTACGAGCAGTACTTC
clone size: -; J gene: TRBJ1-2; CDR3 length: 15; D gene: -; V gene: TRBV9; CDR3 protein: CASSVSTSPNYGYTF; CDR3 DNA: TGTGCCAGCAGCGTTTCGACCAGCCCCAACTATGGCTACACCTTC
clone size: -; J gene: TRBJ1-1; CDR3 length: 13; D gene: -; V gene: TRBV29-1; CDR3 protein: CSVEGVSGAEAFF; CDR3 DNA: TGCAGCGTTGAAGGTGTGTCGGGCGCTGAAGCTTTCTTT
clone size: -; J gene: TRBJ1-1; CDR3 length: 14; D gene: -; V gene: TRBV12-3/TRBV12-4; CDR3 protein: CASTHLRKNTEAFF; CDR3 DNA: TGTGCCAGCACGCATTTGAGGAAGAACACTGAAGCTTTCTTT
clone size: -; J gene: TRBJ2-2; CDR3 length: 14; D gene: -; V gene: TRBV7-3; CDR3 protein: CASRRRENGGELFF; CDR3 DNA: TGTGCCAGCCGACGCAGGGAGAACGGCGGGGAGCTGTTTTTT
clone size: once; J gene: TRBJ2-5; CDR3 length: 14; D gene: TRBD2; V gene: TRBV4-2; CDR3 protein: CASSQELAGETQYF; CDR3 DNA: TGTGCCAGCAGCCAAGAGCTAGCGGGAGAGACCCAGTACTTC
clone size: -; J gene: TRBJ2-1; CDR3 length: 13; D gene: -; V gene: TRBV6-2/TRBV6-3; CDR3 protein: CASRLSLSNEQFF; CDR3 DNA: TGTGCCAGCAGACTATCCTTAAGCAATGAGCAGTTCTTC
clone size: -; J gene: TRBJ2-5; CDR3 length: 16; D gene: TRBD2; V gene: TRBV27; CDR3 protein: CASSRASGRRQETQYF; CDR3 DNA: TGTGCCAGCAGTCGAGCTAGCGGGAGGAGACAAGAGACCCAGTACTTC
clone size: -; J gene: TRBJ2-5; CDR3 length: 14; D gene: -; V gene: TRBV20-1; CDR3 protein: CSALLGGGQETQYF; CDR3 DNA: TGCAGTGCCTTACTGGGGGGCGGCCAAGAGACCCAGTACTTC
clone size: -; J gene: TRBJ2-3; CDR3 length: 15; D gene: -; V gene: TRBV14; CDR3 protein: CASSQDLHPTDTQYF; CDR3 DNA: TGTGCCAGCAGCCAAGATCTCCATCCTACAGATACGCAGTATTTT
clone size: -; J gene: TRBJ2-7; CDR3 length: 16; D gene: TRBD2; V gene: TRBV3-1; CDR3 protein: CASSQVRGLAGNEQYF; CDR3 DNA: TGTGCCAGCAGCCAAGTGAGAGGACTAGCGGGTAACGAGCAGTACTTC
clone size: -; J gene: TRBJ2-3; CDR3 length: 15; D gene: -; V gene: TRBV15; CDR3 protein: CATSRDGGSRDTQYF; CDR3 DNA: TGTGCCACCAGCAGAGATGGCGGGTCGAGAGATACGCAGTATTTT
clone size: -; J gene: TRBJ2-3; CDR3 length: 14; D gene: TRBD1; V gene: TRBV29-1; CDR3 protein: CSVPDRGNTDTQYF; CDR3 DNA: TGCAGCGTGCCAGACAGGGGTAACACAGATACGCAGTATTTT
clone size: -; J gene: TRBJ2-7; CDR3 length: 15; D gene: -; V gene: TRBV7-2; CDR3 protein: CASSLDRGSSYEQYF; CDR3 DNA: TGTGCCAGCAGCTTAGACCGGGGTAGCTCCTACGAGCAGTACTTC
clone size: -; J gene: TRBJ2-7; CDR3 length: 15; D gene: TRBD1; V gene: TRBV27; CDR3 protein: CASRAGTGTSYEQYF; CDR3 DNA: TGTGCCAGCAGGGCCGGGACAGGTACCTCCTACGAGCAGTACTTC
clone size: -; J gene: TRBJ2-3; CDR3 length: 12; D gene: -; V gene: TRBV29-1; CDR3 protein: CSVSLGMDTQYF; CDR3 DNA: TGCAGCGTTTCTTTGGGGATGGATACGCAGTATTTT
clone size: -; J gene: TRBJ2-7; CDR3 length: 15; D gene: TRBD1; V gene: TRBV6-6; CDR3 protein: CASSYALGQTYEQYF; CDR3 DNA: TGTGCCAGCAGTTACGCTTTGGGACAGACCTACGAGCAGTACTTC
clone size: -; J gene: TRBJ1-1; CDR3 length: 14; D gene: -; V gene: TRBV9; CDR3 protein: CASSSLGGNTEAFF; CDR3 DNA: TGTGCCAGCAGCTCCCTCGGGGGGAACACTGAAGCTTTCTTT
clone size: -; J gene: TRBJ1-5; CDR3 length: 13; D gene: -; V gene: TRBV12-3/TRBV12-4; CDR3 protein: CASSLESSQPQHF; CDR3 DNA: TGTGCCAGCAGTTTAGAGTCGAGTCAGCCCCAGCATTTT
clone size: -; J gene: TRBJ2-3; CDR3 length: 14; D gene: -; V gene: TRBV2; CDR3 protein: CASSDGSRTDTQYF; CDR3 DNA: TGTGCCAGCAGTGACGGCAGTCGCACAGATACGCAGTATTTT
clone size: few; J gene: TRBJ2-7; CDR3 length: 14; D gene: -; V gene: TRBV6-1; CDR3 protein: CASSDGGRAYEQYF; CDR3 DNA: TGTGCCAGCAGTGACGGGGGAAGGGCGTACGAGCAGTACTTC
clone size: -; J gene: TRBJ2-1; CDR3 length: 15; D gene: TRBD2; V gene: TRBV5-1; CDR3 protein: CASSLEGSGWDEQFF; CDR3 DNA: TGCGCCAGCAGCTTGGAGGGTAGCGGGTGGGATGAGCAGTTCTTC
clone size: -; J gene: TRBJ1-2; CDR3 length: 16; D gene: -; V gene: TRBV4-2; CDR3 protein: CASSNRGQNPAYGYTF; CDR3 DNA: TGTGCCAGCAGCAATCGGGGCCAGAACCCTGCGTATGGCTACACCTTC
clone size: -; J gene: TRBJ2-7; CDR3 length: 14; D gene: TRBD1; V gene: TRBV7-9; CDR3 protein: CASSRQGAFNEQYF; CDR3 DNA: TGTGCCAGCAGCCGACAGGGGGCGTTTAACGAGCAGTACTTC
clone size: -; J gene: TRBJ2-2; CDR3 length: 14; D gene: -; V gene: TRBV2; CDR3 protein: CASRVGPTAGELFF; CDR3 DNA: TGTGCCAGCAGGGTTGGTCCGACGGCCGGGGAGCTGTTTTTT
clone size: -; J gene: TRBJ1-1; CDR3 length: 15; D gene: -; V gene: TRBV9; CDR3 protein: CASSVVGSGDTEAFF; CDR3 DNA: TGTGCCAGCAGCGTGGTAGGGAGTGGGGACACTGAAGCTTTCTTT
clone size: -; J gene: TRBJ2-1; CDR3 length: 18; D gene: TRBD2; V gene: TRBV14; CDR3 protein: CASSPFIGAGANYNEQFF; CDR3 DNA: TGTGCCAGCAGCCCCTTCATAGGAGCGGGAGCTAATTACAATGAGCAGTTCTTC
clone size: once; J gene: TRBJ2-7; CDR3 length: 15; D gene: TRBD2; V gene: TRBV5-1; CDR3 protein: CASSLGLAGIYEQYF; CDR3 DNA: TGCGCCAGCAGCTTAGGACTAGCGGGAATCTACGAGCAGTACTTC
clone size: -; J gene: TRBJ2-4; CDR3 length: 13; D gene: -; V gene: TRBV29-1; CDR3 protein: CSVVASAKNIQYF; CDR3 DNA: TGCAGCGTTGTGGCGTCGGCCAAAAACATTCAGTACTTC
clone size: -; J gene: TRBJ2-7; CDR3 length: 14; D gene: TRBD2; V gene: TRBV6-5; CDR3 protein: CATSPGLAGYEQYF; CDR3 DNA: TGTGCCACCAGCCCGGGACTAGCGGGCTACGAGCAGTACTTC
clone size: -; J gene: TRBJ1-5; CDR3 length: 15; D gene: -; V gene: TRBV7-2; CDR3 protein: CASSYRALRDQPQHF; CDR3 DNA: TGTGCCAGCAGCTACCGGGCCCTAAGGGATCAGCCCCAGCATTTT
clone size: -; J gene: TRBJ2-7; CDR3 length: 13; D gene: -; V gene: TRBV12-3/TRBV12-4; CDR3 protein: CASSLESSYEQYF; CDR3 DNA: TGTGCCAGCAGTTTAGAAAGCTCCTACGAGCAGTACTTC
clone size: once; J gene: TRBJ2-7; CDR3 length: 14; D gene: TRBD2; V gene: TRBV20-1; CDR3 protein: CSASKASGRSEQYF; CDR3 DNA: TGCAGTGCTAGTAAGGCTAGCGGGAGGTCCGAGCAGTACTTC
clone size: -; J gene: TRBJ2-3; CDR3 length: 16; D gene: -; V gene: TRBV24-1; CDR3 protein: CATSDFRGASTDTQYF; CDR3 DNA: TGTGCCACCAGTGATTTTCGGGGGGCCAGCACAGATACGCAGTATTTT
clone size: once; J gene: TRBJ2-7; CDR3 length: 12; D gene: -; V gene: TRBV20-1; CDR3 protein: CSAIGNSYEQYF; CDR3 DNA: TGCAGTGCTATCGGAAACTCCTACGAGCAGTACTTC
clone size: -; J gene: TRBJ2-1; CDR3 length: 16; D gene: -; V gene: TRBV11-3; CDR3 protein: CASSLESGLAYNEQFF; CDR3 DNA: TGTGCCAGCAGCTTAGAATCAGGTCTAGCTTACAATGAGCAGTTCTTC
clone size: -; J gene: TRBJ2-3; CDR3 length: 15; D gene: -; V gene: TRBV29-1; CDR3 protein: CSVGFPSGPTDTQYF; CDR3 DNA: TGCAGCGTTGGCTTTCCCAGCGGCCCCACAGATACGCAGTATTTT
clone size: once; J gene: TRBJ2-3; CDR3 length: 15; D gene: -; V gene: TRBV4-2; CDR3 protein: CASSQGISGTDTQYF; CDR3 DNA: TGTGCCAGCAGCCAAGGAATTAGCGGCACAGATACGCAGTATTTT
clone size: -; J gene: TRBJ1-5; CDR3 length: 13; D gene: -; V gene: TRBV6-2/TRBV6-3; CDR3 protein: CASNKEGIQPQHF; CDR3 DNA: TGTGCCAGCAACAAGGAGGGGATTCAGCCCCAGCATTTT
clone size: -; J gene: TRBJ1-1; CDR3 length: 14; D gene: -; V gene: TRBV29-1; CDR3 protein: CSVEGPGMNTEAFF; CDR3 DNA: TGCAGCGTTGAAGGTCCAGGCATGAACACTGAAGCTTTCTTT
clone size: -; J gene: TRBJ2-2; CDR3 length: 14; D gene: -; V gene: TRBV2; CDR3 protein: CAGIRELNTGELFF; CDR3 DNA: TGTGCCGGGATCCGGGAGTTGAACACCGGGGAGCTGTTTTTT
clone size: -; J gene: TRBJ2-3; CDR3 length: 13; D gene: -; V gene: TRBV20-1; CDR3 protein: CSATPSRADTQYF; CDR3 DNA: TGCAGTGCCACTCCCAGTCGGGCAGATACGCAGTATTTT
clone size: -; J gene: TRBJ2-7; CDR3 length: 12; D gene: -; V gene: TRBV30; CDR3 protein: CASGKAAYEQYF; CDR3 DNA: TGTGCCTCGGGCAAGGCGGCCTACGAGCAGTACTTC
clone size: -; J gene: TRBJ2-7; CDR3 length: 17; D gene: -; V gene: TRBV11-2; CDR3 protein: CASSYPEVSVWSYEQYF; CDR3 DNA: TGTGCCAGCAGCTACCCGGAGGTGTCCGTTTGGTCCTACGAGCAGTACTTC
clone size: -; J gene: TRBJ2-1; CDR3 length: 12; D gene: -; V gene: TRBV7-2; CDR3 protein: CASSFLGYGQFF; CDR3 DNA: TGTGCCAGCAGCTTCCTAGGATACGGGCAGTTCTTC
clone size: -; J gene: TRBJ1-5; CDR3 length: 12; D gene: -; V gene: TRBV30; CDR3 protein: CAWRNSNQPQHF; CDR3 DNA: TGTGCCTGGCGTAATAGCAATCAGCCCCAGCATTTT
clone size: -; J gene: TRBJ2-3; CDR3 length: 13; D gene: TRBD1; V gene: TRBV20-1; CDR3 protein: CSAPDRGPNTQYF; CDR3 DNA: TGCAGTGCTCCAGACAGGGGGCCAAATACGCAGTATTTT